This T cell receptor beta chain was sequenced for a study of cytomegalovirus exposure and HLA in healthy donors. Points from the study as a whole: CMV antigen specificity of a few CMV-associated chains was confirmed in vitro. More than 150 TCR beta chains were listed as cytomegalovirus-associated.

The repertoire was sequenced with immunoSEQ multiplex PCR; TCRdb's copy has only in-frame clones and lacks some. The sample carries around 150,000 clones, almost 85% recorded once. For this clone: Its antigen remains unidentified.

These donors were members of the roughly 110-subject validation cohort, a group separate from the approximately 670-subject first cohort. CDR3 length: 13 amino acids. Germline assignment: CDR1 SGHDT and CDR2 YYEEEE. The V and J ends lost 4 bases and 0 bases respectively, with 7 bases between them. This TCR derives from a man aged 25-45 years in good health and CMV-seropositive. Sequencing was performed on PBMCs. This sequence joins TRBV5-6 and TRBJ1-2, with D hard to call. The CDR3 reads CASSPTTNYGYTF. CDR3 DNA sequence: TGTGCCAGCAGCCCCACAACTAACTATGGCTACACCTTC. The whole variable domain, remainder taken from reference TRBV5-6 and TRBJ1-2, is DAGVTQSPTHLIKTRGQQVTLRCSPKSGHDTVSWYQQALGQGPQFIFQYYEEEERQRGNFPDRFSGHQFPNYSSELNVNALLLGDSALYLCASSPTTNYGYTFGSGTRLTVV.